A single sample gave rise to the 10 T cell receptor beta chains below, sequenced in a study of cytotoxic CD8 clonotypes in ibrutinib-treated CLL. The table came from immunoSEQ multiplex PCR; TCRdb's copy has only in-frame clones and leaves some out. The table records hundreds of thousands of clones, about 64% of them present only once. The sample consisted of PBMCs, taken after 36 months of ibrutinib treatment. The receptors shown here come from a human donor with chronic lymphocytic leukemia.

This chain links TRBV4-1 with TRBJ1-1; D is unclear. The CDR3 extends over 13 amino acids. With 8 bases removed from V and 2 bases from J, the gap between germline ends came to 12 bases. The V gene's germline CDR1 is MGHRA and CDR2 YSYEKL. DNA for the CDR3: TGCGCCAGCGCTAAGCTTGCTAACACTGAAGCTTTCTTT. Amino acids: CASAKLANTEAFF.

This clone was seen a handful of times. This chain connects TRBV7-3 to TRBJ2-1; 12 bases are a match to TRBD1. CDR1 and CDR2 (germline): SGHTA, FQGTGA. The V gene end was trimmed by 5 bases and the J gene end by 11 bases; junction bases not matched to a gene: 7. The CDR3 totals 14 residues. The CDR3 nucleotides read TGTGCCAGCAGCCCCGGGACAGGGGGCGAGCAGCAGTTCTTC. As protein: CASSPGTGGEQQFF.

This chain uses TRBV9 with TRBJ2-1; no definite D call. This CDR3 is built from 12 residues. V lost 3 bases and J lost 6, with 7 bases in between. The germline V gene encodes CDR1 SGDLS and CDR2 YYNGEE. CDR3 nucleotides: TGTGCCAGCAGCGGGGGTCGCAATGAGCAGTTCTTC. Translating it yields CASSGGRNEQFF.

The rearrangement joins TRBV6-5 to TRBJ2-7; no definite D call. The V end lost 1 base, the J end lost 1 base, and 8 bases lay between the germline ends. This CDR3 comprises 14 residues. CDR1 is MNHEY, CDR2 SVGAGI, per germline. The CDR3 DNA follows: TGTGCCAGCAGTTACTACGGCAGTTCCTACGAGCAGTACTTC. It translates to CASSYYGSSYEQYF.

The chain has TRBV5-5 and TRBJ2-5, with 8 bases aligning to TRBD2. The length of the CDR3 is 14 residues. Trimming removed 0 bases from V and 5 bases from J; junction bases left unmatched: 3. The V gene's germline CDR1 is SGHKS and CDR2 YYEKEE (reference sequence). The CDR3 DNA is TGTGCCAGCAGCTTGGGACTAGCGTACGAGACCCAGTACTTC. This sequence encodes CASSLGLAYETQYF.

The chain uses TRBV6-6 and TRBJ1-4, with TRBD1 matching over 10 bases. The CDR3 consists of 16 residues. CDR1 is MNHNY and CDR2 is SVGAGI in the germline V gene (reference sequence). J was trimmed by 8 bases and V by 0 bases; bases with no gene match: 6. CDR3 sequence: CASSYSSGQGLEKLFF. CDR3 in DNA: TGTGCCAGCAGTTACTCATCGGGACAGGGGTTAGAAAAACTGTTTTTT.

The CDR3 is CSVEDPGRRTDTQYF. The CDR3 DNA follows: TGCAGCGTTGAAGACCCGGGTCGCCGCACAGATACGCAGTATTTT. The V gene is TRBV29-1, the J gene TRBJ2-3; the D is unclear. The CDR3 extends over 15 amino acids. Germline loops: CDR1 SQVTM, CDR2 ANQGSEA. Trimming removed 0 bases from V and 1 base from J, with 11 bases in between.

The CDR3 reads CSVEGASYNEQFF. In nucleotides, the CDR3 is TGCAGCGTTGAAGGTGCTTCCTACAATGAGCAGTTCTTC. The chain employs TRBV29-1 and TRBJ2-1; D is undetermined. Germline CDR1 and CDR2: SQVTM and ANQGSEA. V dropped 1 base and J dropped 1 base, with 5 bases sitting between them. The length of the CDR3 is 13 residues.

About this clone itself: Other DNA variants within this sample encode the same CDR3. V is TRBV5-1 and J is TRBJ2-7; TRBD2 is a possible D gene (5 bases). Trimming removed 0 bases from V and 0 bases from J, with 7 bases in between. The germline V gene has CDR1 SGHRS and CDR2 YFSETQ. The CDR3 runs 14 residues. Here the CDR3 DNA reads TGCGCCAGCAGCTTGGTGAGCGGCTCCTACGAGCAGTACTTC. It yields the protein CASSLVSGSYEQYF.

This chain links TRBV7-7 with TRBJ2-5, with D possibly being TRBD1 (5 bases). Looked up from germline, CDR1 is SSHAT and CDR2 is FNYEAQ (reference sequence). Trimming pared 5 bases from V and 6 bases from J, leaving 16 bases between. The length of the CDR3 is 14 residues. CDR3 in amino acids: CASSPRPGLKTQYF. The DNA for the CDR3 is TGTGCCAGCAGCCCACGACCAGGGCTAAAGACCCAGTACTTC.